This T cell receptor (beta chain) was sequenced in a study of blood T cell repertoires in COVID-19 (TCRdb year 2020). As for the study more broadly: Samples from collaborators originated in the United States, Italy and Spain and spanned both the acute and convalescent phases of COVID-19. The prospective study material was composed of cDNA or gDNA derived from T cells, B-cell-depleted T cells, or PBMCs. The dataset comprised deeply sampled blood TCRbeta repertoires from subjects exposed to, actively infected with, or recovered from COVID-19. The repertoires were made available in a free public database intended to serve as a resource for research on the immune response to SARS-CoV-2. The samples were drawn from two sources: the first 160 participants of the ongoing ImmuneRACE study, and 950 to 1,500 subjects contributed by 6 global collaborators. Nearly every sample came with metadata listing a de-identified subject ID, COVID-19 status, age in years and sex. HLA class I and class II types, where available, came from metadata supplied by the sample provider rather than from assay-based typing. The full study reports these points: The quantity of clinical and demographic metadata differed by source and by participant and was supplied without curation.

Whole blood was collected in K2EDTA tubes by collaborating institutions according to the institutions' own protocols. For TCRbeta analysis, collaborator samples were shipped as frozen whole blood, as isolated PBMCs, or as DNA extracted from either sample type. Between the V and J ends, shortened by 5 bases and 4 bases respectively, the junction contains 17 bases. As encoded in the germline V gene, CDR1 is MGHRA while CDR2 is YSYEKL. From its cysteine to its phenylalanine, the CDR3 spans 15 amino acids. The CDR3 DNA has 45 bases and is translated from base 1. As to this clone: Its antigen is unknown. No base-level quality is on record; no much larger clone is a single base apart.

TCRbeta CDR3 regions were amplified from genomic DNA by means of the immunoSEQ Assay, a bias-controlled multiplex PCR. The authors' pipeline ran thus. The number of nucleated cells in each sample was estimated by amplification of reference gene primers within the assay. To quantify the absolute abundance of each unique TCRbeta CDR3 rearrangement, sequence reads were collapsed and filtered. For each sample, productive Simpson clonality was calculated as the square root of Simpson's diversity index over productive rearrangements. TCRdb stores this immuneACCESS table with in-frame sequences only. Part of the clones is absent; in the studies checked, under half of the shortfall reflects unresolved V genes, and no reason is known for the rest. That table supplies the V and J calls and clone size; D and trimming were determined from the DNA. In this sample the table shows fewer than 15,000 clones, 70% to 90% of which occur a single time. The ten most abundant clones make up roughly 2.7% of the sample.

The chain is made from TRBV4-1 and TRBJ1-1; perhaps TRBD1 is the D gene, with 6 bases matching. The receptor comes from a human donor in a cohort sampled during active COVID-19. The sequencing sample was made of peripheral blood. The DNA sequence is as follows: TGCGCCAGCAGCACCCGACAGGCAATTATCACTGAAGCTTTCTTT. This codes for CASSTRQAIITEAFF.